This T cell receptor beta chain was identified in a study of beta chain features in type 1 diabetes. The authors reverse transcribed all of the isolated RNA, so sequencing captured expressed TCRB transcripts. Some clones are missing from TCRdb's copy, which holds only in-frame ones; the method was immunoSEQ multiplex PCR. Of around 450,000 clones listed, approximately 10% are singletons. The CDR3 is 16 residues long. Trimming took 2 bases from V and 1 from J, leaving 12 bases between them. CDR1 and CDR2 from the germline V gene are MGHDK and SYGVNS. The TCR sequence derives from a young woman in good health. The V and J genes are TRBV25-1 and TRBJ2-4; D is perhaps TRBD1 (6 bases). Sequences were obtained from naive CD4+ T cells from blood. The CDR3 sequence: CASSEQGKSAKNIQYF. For the CDR3, the DNA is TGTGCCAGCAGTGAACAGGGGAAGAGTGCCAAAAACATTCAGTACTTC.